This TCR beta chain came from a study of quantifying T cell responses using KT2 cells. Turning to the study itself: TCR alpha and beta constant-region primers primed reverse transcription of RNA.

The sample is PBMC spiked with counted cells of clone KT2. A range of KT2-to-PBMC ratios was made using fixed PBMC numbers. The study's findings and limits: KT2 sequence counts showed saturation when very many KT2 cells were spiked in.

The cDNA 3' end received a ligated oligonucleotide with a UMI. An equimolar mix of RC1.1 and RC1.2 primed the beta chain across TRBC1 and TRBC2. TCRdb analysed the UMI-ligation and nested PCR reads with MiXCR anew, one entry per CDR3 protein. The sample holds approximately 60,000 distinct CDR3 sequences, around an eighth seen once. This clonotype was counted between two and nine times. Its antigen is unknown. The CDR3 contains 12 residues. V was cut by 6 bases and J by 6 bases, with 9 bases left in between. Germline CDR1 is SNHLY and CDR2 is FYNNEI. The TCR was taken from a human donor. The genes are TRBV2 and TRBJ2-1; TRBD2 might be the D (5 bases). Sample: PBMCs spiked with cells of the T cell clone KT2. The CDR3 sequence: CASSGSGNEQFF. The CDR3 coding sequence is TGTGCCAGCAGCGGCAGCGGCAATGAGCAGTTCTTC. Filled out from reference TRBV2 and TRBJ2-1, the complete variable domain reads EPEVTQTPSHQVTQMGQEVILRCVPISNHLYFYWYRQILGQKVEFLVSFYNNEISEKSEIFDDQFSVERPDGSNFTLKIRSTKLEDSAMYFCASSGSGNEQFFGPGTRLTVL.